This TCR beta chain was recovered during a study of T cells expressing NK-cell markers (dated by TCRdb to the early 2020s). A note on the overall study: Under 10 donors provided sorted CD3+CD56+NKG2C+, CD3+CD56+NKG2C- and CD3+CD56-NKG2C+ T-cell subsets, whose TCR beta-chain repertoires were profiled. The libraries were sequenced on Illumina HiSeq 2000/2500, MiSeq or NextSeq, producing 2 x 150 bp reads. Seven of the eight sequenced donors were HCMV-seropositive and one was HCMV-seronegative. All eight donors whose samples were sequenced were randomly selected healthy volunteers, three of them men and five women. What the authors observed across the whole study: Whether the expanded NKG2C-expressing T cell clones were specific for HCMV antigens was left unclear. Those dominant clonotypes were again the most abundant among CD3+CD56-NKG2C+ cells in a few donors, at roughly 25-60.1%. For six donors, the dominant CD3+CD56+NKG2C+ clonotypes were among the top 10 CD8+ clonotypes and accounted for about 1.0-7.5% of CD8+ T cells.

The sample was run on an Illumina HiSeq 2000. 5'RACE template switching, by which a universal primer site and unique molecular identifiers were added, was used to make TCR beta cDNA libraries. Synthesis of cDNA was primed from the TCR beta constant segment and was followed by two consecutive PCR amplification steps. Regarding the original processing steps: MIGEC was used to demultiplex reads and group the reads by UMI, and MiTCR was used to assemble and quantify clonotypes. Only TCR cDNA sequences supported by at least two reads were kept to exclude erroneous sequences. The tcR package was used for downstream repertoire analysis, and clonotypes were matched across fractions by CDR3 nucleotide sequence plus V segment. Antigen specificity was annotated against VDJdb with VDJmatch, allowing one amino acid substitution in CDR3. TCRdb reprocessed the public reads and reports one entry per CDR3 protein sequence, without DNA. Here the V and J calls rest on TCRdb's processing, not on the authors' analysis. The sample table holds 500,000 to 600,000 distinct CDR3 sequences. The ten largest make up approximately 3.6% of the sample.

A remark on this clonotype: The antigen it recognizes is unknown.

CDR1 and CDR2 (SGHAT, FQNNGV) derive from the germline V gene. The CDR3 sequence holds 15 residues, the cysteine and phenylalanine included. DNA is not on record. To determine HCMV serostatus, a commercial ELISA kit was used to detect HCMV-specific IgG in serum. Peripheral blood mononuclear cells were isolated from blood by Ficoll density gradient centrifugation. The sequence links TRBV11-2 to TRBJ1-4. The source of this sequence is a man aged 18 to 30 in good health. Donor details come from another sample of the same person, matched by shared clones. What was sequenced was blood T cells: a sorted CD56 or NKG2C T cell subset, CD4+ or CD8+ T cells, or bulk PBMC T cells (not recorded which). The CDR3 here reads CASSLAAGYGEKLFF.